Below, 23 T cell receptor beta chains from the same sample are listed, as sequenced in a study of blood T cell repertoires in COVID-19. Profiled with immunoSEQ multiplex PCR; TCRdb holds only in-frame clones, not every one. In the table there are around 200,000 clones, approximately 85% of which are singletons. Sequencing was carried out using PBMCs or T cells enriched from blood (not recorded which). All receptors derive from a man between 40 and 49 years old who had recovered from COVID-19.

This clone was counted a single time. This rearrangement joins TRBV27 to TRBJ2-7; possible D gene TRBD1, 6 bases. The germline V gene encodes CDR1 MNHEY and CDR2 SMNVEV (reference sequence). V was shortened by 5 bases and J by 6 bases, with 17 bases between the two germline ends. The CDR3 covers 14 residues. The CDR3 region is CASSVTGLQREQYF. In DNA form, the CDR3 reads TGTGCCAGCAGTGTGACAGGTCTACAGCGCGAGCAGTACTTC.

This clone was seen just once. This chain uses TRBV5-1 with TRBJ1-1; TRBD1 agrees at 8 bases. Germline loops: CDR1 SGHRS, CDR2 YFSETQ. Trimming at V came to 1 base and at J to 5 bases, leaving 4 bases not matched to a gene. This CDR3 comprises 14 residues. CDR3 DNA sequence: TGCGCCAGCAGCTTGCAGGGGGCAGGAACTGAAGCTTTCTTT. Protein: CASSLQGAGTEAFF.

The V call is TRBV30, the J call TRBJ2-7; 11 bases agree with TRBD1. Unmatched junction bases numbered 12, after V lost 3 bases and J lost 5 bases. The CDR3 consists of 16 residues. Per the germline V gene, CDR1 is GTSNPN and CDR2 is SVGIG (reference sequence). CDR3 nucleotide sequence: TGTGCCTGGAGGGAGCCCCGGGACAGGGGGGCCCACGAGCAGTACTTC. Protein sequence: CAWREPRDRGAHEQYF.

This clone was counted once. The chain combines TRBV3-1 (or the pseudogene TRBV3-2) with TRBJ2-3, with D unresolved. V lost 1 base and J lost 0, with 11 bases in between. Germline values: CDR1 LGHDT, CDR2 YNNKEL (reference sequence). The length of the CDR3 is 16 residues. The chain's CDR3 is CASSQALYSSTDTQYF. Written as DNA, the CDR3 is TGTGCCAGCAGCCAAGCTTTATACAGTAGCACAGATACGCAGTATTTT.

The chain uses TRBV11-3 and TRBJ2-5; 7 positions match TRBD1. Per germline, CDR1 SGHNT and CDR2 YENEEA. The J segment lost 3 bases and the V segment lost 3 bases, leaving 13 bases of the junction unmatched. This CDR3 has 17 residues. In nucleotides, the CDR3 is TGTGCCAGCAGCTTCACGACAGGGAATCGGCCAAAAGAGACCCAGTACTTC. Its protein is CASSFTTGNRPKETQYF.

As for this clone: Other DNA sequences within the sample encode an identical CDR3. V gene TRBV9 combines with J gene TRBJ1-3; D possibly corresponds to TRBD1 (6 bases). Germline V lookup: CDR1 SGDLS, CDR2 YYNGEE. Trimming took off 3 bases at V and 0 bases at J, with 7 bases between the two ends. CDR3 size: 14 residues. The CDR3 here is CASSATGSGNTIYF. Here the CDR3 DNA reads TGTGCCAGCAGCGCGACAGGCTCTGGAAACACCATATATTTT.

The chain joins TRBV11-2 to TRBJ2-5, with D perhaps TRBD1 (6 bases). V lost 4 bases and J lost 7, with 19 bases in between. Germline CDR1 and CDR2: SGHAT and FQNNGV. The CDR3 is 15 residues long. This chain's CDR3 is CASSSTGIQQGTQYF. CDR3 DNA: TGTGCCAGCAGCTCAACCGGGATCCAACAGGGGACCCAGTACTTC.

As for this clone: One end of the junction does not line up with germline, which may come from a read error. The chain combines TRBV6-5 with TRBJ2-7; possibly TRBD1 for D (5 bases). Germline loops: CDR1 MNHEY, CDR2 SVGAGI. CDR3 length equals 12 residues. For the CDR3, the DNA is TGTGCCAGCAGCACCCCCGGCGGACACCCCAACTTC. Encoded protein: CASSTPGGHPNF.

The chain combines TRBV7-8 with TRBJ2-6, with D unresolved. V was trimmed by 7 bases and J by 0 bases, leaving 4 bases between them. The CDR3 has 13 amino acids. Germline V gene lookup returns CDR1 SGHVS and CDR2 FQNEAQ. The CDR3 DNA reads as TGTGCCAGCACCGGCTCTGGGGCCAACGTCCTGACTTTC. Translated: CASTGSGANVLTF.

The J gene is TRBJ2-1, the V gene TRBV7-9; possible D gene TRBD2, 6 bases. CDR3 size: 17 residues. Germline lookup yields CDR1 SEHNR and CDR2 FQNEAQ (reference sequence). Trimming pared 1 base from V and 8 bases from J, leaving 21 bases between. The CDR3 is CASSLEDPRRGSDEQFF. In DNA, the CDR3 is TGTGCCAGCAGCTTAGAAGACCCTAGGAGGGGATCCGATGAGCAGTTCTTC. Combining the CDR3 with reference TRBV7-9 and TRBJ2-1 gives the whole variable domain DTGVSQNPRHKITKRGQNVTFRCDPISEHNRLYWYRQTLGQGPEFLTYFQNEAQLEKSRLLSDRFSAERPKGSFSTLEIQRTEQGDSAMYLCASSLEDPRRGSDEQFFGPGTRLTVL.

The CDR3 DNA is TGTGCCAGCAGCTTAGAGGGGGGGAGCCAGCCCCAGCATTTT. It codes for CASSLEGGSQPQHF. The V call is TRBV7-9, the J call TRBJ1-5; a weak D match, TRBD1 (6 bases). This CDR3 is 14 amino acids long. The V end lost 1 base, the J end lost 7 bases, and 11 bases lay between the germline ends. Germline lookup yields CDR1 SEHNR and CDR2 FQNEAQ (reference sequence).

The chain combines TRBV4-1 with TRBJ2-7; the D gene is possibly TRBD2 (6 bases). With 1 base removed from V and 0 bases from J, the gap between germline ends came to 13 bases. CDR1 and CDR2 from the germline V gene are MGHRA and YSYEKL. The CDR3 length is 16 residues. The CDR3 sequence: CASSQASDRVSYEQYF. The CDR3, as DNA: TGCGCCAGCAGCCAAGCTAGCGACAGAGTCTCCTACGAGCAGTACTTC.

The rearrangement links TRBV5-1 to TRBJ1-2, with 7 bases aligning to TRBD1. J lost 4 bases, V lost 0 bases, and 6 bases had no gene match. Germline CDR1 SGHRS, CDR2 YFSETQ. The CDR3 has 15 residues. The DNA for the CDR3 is TGCGCCAGCAGCTTGGGCAGGGGGGAGATCTATGGCTACACCTTC. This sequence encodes CASSLGRGEIYGYTF.

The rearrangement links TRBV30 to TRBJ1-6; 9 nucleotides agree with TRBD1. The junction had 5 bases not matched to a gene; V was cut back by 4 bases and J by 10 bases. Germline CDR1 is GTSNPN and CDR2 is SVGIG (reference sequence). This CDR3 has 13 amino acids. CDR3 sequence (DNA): TGTGCCTGGATGACAGGGGGAAAATCACCCCTCCACTTT. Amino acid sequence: CAWMTGGKSPLHF.

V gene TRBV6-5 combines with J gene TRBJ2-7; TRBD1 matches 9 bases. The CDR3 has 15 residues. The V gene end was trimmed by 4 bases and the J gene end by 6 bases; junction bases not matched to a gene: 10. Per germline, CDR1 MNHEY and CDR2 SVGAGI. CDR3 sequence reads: CASSLVGTGRGEQYF. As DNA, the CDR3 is TGTGCCAGCAGTTTAGTCGGGACAGGGAGGGGCGAGCAGTACTTC.

CDR3 coding DNA: TGTGCCAGCAGCCCTCGGTGGGGGCACACGCGGGAGGATGGCTACACCTTC. Translated: CASSPRWGHTREDGYTF. The rearrangement links TRBV21-1 to TRBJ1-2. TRBV21-1 is described as a pseudogene. The CDR3 is 17 amino acids.

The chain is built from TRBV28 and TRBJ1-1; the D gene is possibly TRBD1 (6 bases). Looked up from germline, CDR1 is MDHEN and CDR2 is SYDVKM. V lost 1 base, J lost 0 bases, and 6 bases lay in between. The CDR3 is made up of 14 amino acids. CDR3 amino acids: CASSLYRVNTEAFF. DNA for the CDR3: TGTGCCAGCAGTTTATACAGGGTGAACACTGAAGCTTTCTTT.

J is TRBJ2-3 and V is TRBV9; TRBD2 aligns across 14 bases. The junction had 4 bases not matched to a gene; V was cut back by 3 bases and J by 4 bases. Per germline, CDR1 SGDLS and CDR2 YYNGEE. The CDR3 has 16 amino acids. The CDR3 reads CASSATSGGVADTQYF. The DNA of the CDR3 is TGTGCCAGCAGCGCGACTAGCGGGGGGGTTGCAGATACGCAGTATTTT.

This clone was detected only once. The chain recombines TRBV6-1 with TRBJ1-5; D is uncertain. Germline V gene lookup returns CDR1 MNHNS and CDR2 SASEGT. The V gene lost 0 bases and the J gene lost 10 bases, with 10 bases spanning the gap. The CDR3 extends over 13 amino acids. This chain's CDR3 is CASSEALRGPQHF. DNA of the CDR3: TGTGCCAGCAGTGAAGCGCTTCGAGGCCCCCAGCATTTT.

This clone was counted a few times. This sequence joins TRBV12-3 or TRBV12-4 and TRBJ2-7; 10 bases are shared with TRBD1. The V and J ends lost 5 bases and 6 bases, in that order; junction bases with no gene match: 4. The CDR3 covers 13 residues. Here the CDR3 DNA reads TGTGCCAGCAGTGGACAGGGGGTAGGCGAGCAGTACTTC. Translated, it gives CASSGQGVGEQYF.

CDR3 DNA sequence: TGCAGCGTTGAAAAGGGGCGGCGGTTTAATGGCTACACCTTC. It is translated as CSVEKGRRFNGYTF. This chain uses TRBV29-1 with TRBJ1-2; TRBD1 is a possible D gene (5 bases). Per the germline V gene, CDR1 is SQVTM and CDR2 is ANQGSEA. This CDR3 contains 14 residues. V was pared by 2 bases and J by 6 bases, with 16 bases between.

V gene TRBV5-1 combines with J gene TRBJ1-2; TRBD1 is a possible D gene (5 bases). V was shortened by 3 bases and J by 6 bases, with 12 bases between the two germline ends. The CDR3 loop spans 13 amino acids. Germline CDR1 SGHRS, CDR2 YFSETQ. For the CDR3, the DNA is TGCGCCAGCAGCTCAGGGTCCCGCGATGGCTACACCTTC. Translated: CASSSGSRDGYTF.

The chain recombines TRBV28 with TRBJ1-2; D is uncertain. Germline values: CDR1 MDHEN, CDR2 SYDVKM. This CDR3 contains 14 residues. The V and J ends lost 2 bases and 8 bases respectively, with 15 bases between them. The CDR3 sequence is CASSLVHRSRGYTF. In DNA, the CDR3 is TGTGCCAGCAGTTTAGTTCACCGGTCCCGCGGCTACACCTTC.